This TCR beta chain was sequenced for a study of shared clonotypes between healthy human individuals. Whole-study context: Donors consisted of two women and a few men between 18 and 49. Researchers assigned three CD4 naive, three CD4 memory, two CD8 naive and one CD8 memory plate to each donor.

V lost 8 bases to trimming and J lost 5 bases, with 10 bases between them. Germline V CDR1 and CDR2: ENHRY, SYGVKD. The CDR3 contains 12 residues. Authors' processing steps: Junction-only immunoSEQ sequences carried no quality scores, so filtering differed. The repertoire was sequenced with immunoSEQ multiplex PCR; TCRdb's copy has only in-frame clones and lacks some. V, J and clone size reflect that table, while D and trimming were determined from the DNA. The sample has some 1.4 million clones, around 97% seen once. The chain couples TRBV10-3 to TRBJ2-1; D gene uncertain. Sequenced: naive CD4+ T cells sorted from blood. The subset here: CD45RA+ positively selected. The receptor comes from a man aged 25-45 years in good health. The CDR3 sequence: CAIWSANNEQFF. The CDR3 DNA is TGTGCCATCTGGTCAGCAAACAATGAGCAGTTCTTC.